The 21 T cell receptor beta chains given below trace back to one sample, sequenced in a study of technical replicates of blood from a few donors. The assay was immunoSEQ multiplex PCR, and TCRdb's table has in-frame clones only and misses some. Seen here are 64,000 or so clones, approximately 97% observed once, and the top ten hold around 0.22%. The sample consisted of T cells isolated from PBMCs. The receptor source for this set is a human donor in good health.

The V call is TRBV7-2, the J call TRBJ1-2, with D uncertain. Germline loops: CDR1 SGHTA, CDR2 FQGNSA. Between the trimmed V and J ends, which lost 6 bases and 2 bases, there was a span of 16 bases. The CDR3 is 15 amino acids. The CDR3 protein is CASRRDYYPNYGYTF. As DNA, the CDR3 is TGTGCCAGCAGGCGAGACTACTACCCGAACTATGGCTACACCTTC.

J is TRBJ1-4 and V is TRBV6-5, with unresolved D. The CDR3 is 14 amino acids. In germline, CDR1 is MNHEY, CDR2 SVGAGI. The V and J ends lost 2 bases and 6 bases respectively, with 10 bases between them. CDR3 nucleotide sequence: TGTGCCAGCAGTTACCGTGGTAGAGATGAAAAACTGTTTTTT. It yields the protein CASSYRGRDEKLFF.

The V call is TRBV5-1, the J call TRBJ2-6, with a weak D call TRBD2 (6 bases). Germline CDR1 is SGHRS and CDR2 is YFSETQ. The CDR3 runs 16 residues. Deletions cut 3 bases from V and 3 bases from J, with 13 bases between. The CDR3 DNA reads TGCGCCAGCAGCTCATTCGGGACTGGTGGGGCCAACGTCCTGACTTTC. It is translated as CASSSFGTGGANVLTF.

V usage is TRBV28 and J usage is TRBJ1-1; D remains unclear. Germline V gene data show CDR1 as MDHEN and CDR2 as SYDVKM. This CDR3 region has 13 residues. Between the trimmed V and J ends, which lost 7 bases and 5 bases, there was a span of 14 bases. The CDR3: CASKDEEWTEAFF. CDR3 sequence (DNA): TGTGCCAGCAAAGATGAGGAATGGACTGAAGCTTTCTTT.

The chain is built from TRBV10-1 and TRBJ2-7; D call uncertain. Germline assignment: CDR1 WNHNN and CDR2 SYGVQD (reference sequence). This CDR3 has 12 residues. The V end was cut by 6 bases, the J end by 3 bases, with 9 bases between. This chain's CDR3 is CASSVTSYEQYF. CDR3 DNA sequence: TGCGCCAGCAGCGTTACAAGCTACGAGCAGTACTTC.

This clone was found once. The chain joins TRBV6-5 to TRBJ2-7; possible D gene TRBD1, 6 bases. CDR1 and CDR2 (germline): MNHEY, SVGAGI. The CDR3 is 13 amino acids. Trimming took off 5 bases at V and 1 base at J, with 9 bases between the two ends. The CDR3 nucleotides read TGTGCCAGCAGTCCCACAGGGTCCTACGAGCAGTACTTC. It is translated as CASSPTGSYEQYF.

The J gene is TRBJ1-2, the V gene TRBV28, with a tentative D call TRBD1 (5 bases). CDR1 MDHEN and CDR2 SYDVKM come from the germline V gene. Trimming removed 4 bases at V and 1 base at J, with 10 bases between. The CDR3 totals 14 residues. The CDR3 loop reads CASSSARGNYGYTF. Written as DNA, the CDR3 is TGTGCCAGCAGTTCGGCAAGGGGTAACTATGGCTACACCTTC.

This chain joins TRBV15 and TRBJ2-4, with D maybe TRBD2 (6 bases). With 0 bases removed from V and 8 bases from J, the gap between germline ends came to 17 bases. CDR1 and CDR2 (germline): LNHNV, YYDKDF (reference sequence). CDR3 length: 16 amino acids. The CDR3 DNA follows: TGTGCCACCAGCAGAGAGGTTGTGCGGGGCGGAGACATTCAGTACTTC. Its protein is CATSREVVRGGDIQYF.

This clone was found once. The chain employs TRBV5-4 and TRBJ1-1; TRBD1 might be the D (5 bases). The length of the CDR3 is 15 residues. V lost 4 bases and J lost 4, with 17 bases in between. Germline assignment: CDR1 SGHNT and CDR2 YYREEE (reference sequence). The CDR3 is CASSPGVGQVTEAFF. DNA of the CDR3: TGTGCCAGCAGCCCTGGAGTGGGGCAGGTCACTGAAGCTTTCTTT.

The J gene is TRBJ2-2, the V gene TRBV10-3, with TRBD2 as a possible D gene (5 bases). CDR3 length equals 13 residues. Germline V gives CDR1 ENHRY, CDR2 SYGVKD. Trimming took off 4 bases at V and 3 bases at J, with 6 bases between the two ends. The CDR3 sequence is CAISGEYTGELFF. The DNA of the CDR3 is TGTGCCATCAGTGGGGAGTACACCGGGGAGCTGTTTTTT.

This clone was detected once. The chain couples TRBV5-4 to TRBJ1-3; 9 bases map to TRBD1. J was trimmed by 4 bases and V by 2 bases; bases with no gene match: 10. The germline V gene encodes CDR1 SGHNT and CDR2 YYREEE (reference sequence). The CDR3 extends over 17 amino acids. CDR3 in DNA: TGTGCCAGCAGCTTTGGGACAGGGTTTTCGGCGGGAAACACCATATATTTT. This sequence encodes CASSFGTGFSAGNTIYF.

The chain uses TRBV2 and TRBJ2-5; TRBD1 might be the D (6 bases). CDR1 SNHLY and CDR2 FYNNEI come from the germline V gene. The CDR3 spans 13 residues. With 7 bases removed from V and 1 base from J, the gap between germline ends came to 10 bases. The CDR3 here is CASMWGLQETQYF. Written as DNA, the CDR3 is TGTGCCAGCATGTGGGGGCTCCAAGAGACCCAGTACTTC.

This chain uses TRBV11-2 with TRBJ2-1; 10 nucleotides line up with TRBD2. The CDR3 sequence is 16 residues long. The V and J ends lost 5 bases and 8 bases, in that order; junction bases with no gene match: 12. Germline-derived CDR1 and CDR2 are SGHAT and FQNNGV. The CDR3 nucleotides are TGTGCCAGCAGCCCCCGCGCTAGCGGGAGATACGATGAGCAGTTCTTC. It translates to CASSPRASGRYDEQFF.

The chain joins TRBV7-8 to TRBJ1-2; 7 positions match TRBD1. V was clipped by 4 bases and J by 0 bases; unmatched bases: 11. CDR1 and CDR2 (germline): SGHVS, FQNEAQ. The CDR3 consists of 17 residues. The CDR3 DNA reads as TGTGCCAGCAGCTCACAGACAGGGAAGGTAGCTAACTATGGCTACACCTTC. Amino acids: CASSSQTGKVANYGYTF.

The V and J genes are TRBV27 and TRBJ2-7; 10 bases fit TRBD1. After removal of 5 bases from V and 2 bases from J, the junction contained 3 bases not matched to a gene. The CDR3 runs to 14 residues. Germline CDR1 MNHEY, CDR2 SMNVEV (reference sequence). The CDR3 sequence: CASSEGTGAYEQYF. The CDR3 region has the DNA TGTGCCAGCAGTGAGGGGACAGGGGCCTACGAGCAGTACTTC.

The genes are TRBV30 and TRBJ2-1; 7 positions agree with TRBD2. CDR3 length: 15 amino acids. V dropped 4 bases and J dropped 9; count of bases not matched to a gene: 15. CDR1 and CDR2 from the germline V gene are GTSNPN and SVGIG (reference sequence). Written as DNA, the CDR3 is TGTGCCTGGACGCTCCGGGCTAGCGGCGGGGGTGAGCAGTTCTTC. Translated, it gives CAWTLRASGGGEQFF.

The V gene is TRBV5-1, the J gene TRBJ1-4; 7 nucleotides align to TRBD1. In germline, CDR1 is SGHRS, CDR2 YFSETQ. Trimming at V came to 3 bases and at J to 1 base, leaving 3 bases not matched to a gene. The CDR3 extends over 15 amino acids. The CDR3 DNA sequence: TGCGCCAGCAGCTACTCAGGGGGAACTAATGAAAAACTGTTTTTT. Residues: CASSYSGGTNEKLFF.

The chain combines TRBV28 with TRBJ2-7; D might be TRBD1 (6 bases). The germline V gene encodes CDR1 MDHEN and CDR2 SYDVKM. The CDR3 loop spans 13 amino acids. V was clipped by 6 bases and J by 4 bases, with 13 bases between them. CDR3 residues: CASRGDNYYEQYF. The CDR3 bases are TGTGCCAGCAGGGGGGACAACTATTACGAGCAGTACTTC.

V and J are TRBV19 and TRBJ1-5; unclear D gene. The V gene lost 5 bases and the J gene lost 5 bases, with 10 bases spanning the gap. CDR1 and CDR2 (germline): LNHDA, SQIVND (reference sequence). This CDR3 is built from 13 residues. In DNA form, the CDR3 reads TGTGCCAGTAGTGATTCAGTTTATCAGCCCCAGCATTTT. It yields the protein CASSDSVYQPQHF.

This rearrangement joins TRBV5-6 to TRBJ2-7; D may be TRBD2 (6 bases). Trimming cost V 0 bases and J 3 bases, with 16 bases left between them. Germline CDR1 and CDR2: SGHDT and YYEEEE. The CDR3 has 16 amino acids. CDR3 DNA sequence: TGTGCCAGCAGCTTGGTATTGGGAGCCGGGGGCTACGAGCAGTACTTC. Translated: CASSLVLGAGGYEQYF.

The chain links TRBV10-3 to TRBJ2-7, with TRBD1 identical over 8 bases. CDR3 length: 17 amino acids. Germline assignment: CDR1 ENHRY and CDR2 SYGVKD. Trimming cost V 3 bases and J 4 bases; bases outside gene matches: 14. The DNA of the CDR3 is TGTGCCATCAGTGATAATGTAAGGACAGGGTCTTCTTACGAGCAGTACTTC. This codes for CAISDNVRTGSSYEQYF.